This T cell receptor beta chain was sequenced for a study of vaccination effects on CD4 cells after COVID-19 (dated by TCRdb to 2022 to 2024). General notes on the study: Two doses of either the BNT162b2 or the mRNA-1273 mRNA SARS-CoV-2 vaccine were administered to participants. The study compared SARS-CoV-2 spike-specific CD4+ TCR repertoires before and after mRNA vaccination in COVID-19 convalescent patients and infection-naive vaccine recipients. A total of 10 COVID-19 convalescent patients and a handful of SARS-CoV-2-naive healthy vaccine recipients were included in the full study. Cultures from other donors in the study were sequenced with the Oncomine TCR Beta short-read assay on an Illumina iSeq 100. The paper as a whole reports these results and caveats: The study was limited by a small number of convalescent patients and lacked early post-infection timepoints. Marked clonal contraction was observed in both infection-induced and vaccine-induced clones at late post-vaccination timepoints, consistent with waning T cell responses. Among healthy vaccine recipients, nearly all vaccine-induced clones were SARS-CoV-2 mono-reactive, and just 1 of 255 was cross-reactive with common cold coronaviruses.

The library came from the immunoSEQ multiplex PCR assay. DNA from the cultured and isolated CD4+ T cells underwent TCR beta CDR3 sequencing. The authors' analysis ran thus. The analysis removed non-productive TCR sequences, trimmed reads to the CDR3 region, and retained only CDR3s that were 7 or more amino acids long. Antigen-specific clonotypes were identified using the MANAFEST web app by comparison of expansion in peptide wells against reference cultures. To count as positive, a clone had to show expansion at FDR<0.05 compared with the reference and with all other wells, an odds ratio above 5, and a frequency above 0.1% in two replicate wells. Cross-reactive clonotypes were defined as significantly expanded in SARS-CoV-2 spike wells and in at least one common cold coronavirus spike condition. Using the stringdist R package, CDR3 similarity was measured by Levenshtein distance, and unrooted trees were constructed with ape in R 3.6.1. TCRdb mirrors the immuneACCESS table, restricted to in-frame sequences. Some clones are absent from its copies; in checked studies, under half trace to an unresolved V gene, and the reason for the others is unknown. V, J and clone size derive from that table, while D and trimming were established from the DNA sequence. The sample has 60,000 to 65,000 clones on record, roughly 76% of them singletons. 3% to 4% of the sample lies in the top ten.

To identify antigen-specific CD4+ T cell clonotypes by their expansion, the ViraFEST assay first stimulated PBMC with viral peptide pools and then applied TCR sequencing. After less than 13 days of culture, CD4+ T cells were isolated with the EasySep CD4+ T cell isolation kit. The absence of prior SARS-CoV-2 infection in healthy vaccine recipients was confirmed by negative nucleocapsid antibodies before and after vaccination. A few million PBMC per well were cultured with approximately 10 ug/ml peptides in IMDM containing 5% human AB serum, about 9.7 IU/ml IL-2 and gentamicin. Half of the culture medium was replaced with fresh IL-2-containing medium on days 3 and 7. Unless noted otherwise, every peptide stimulation condition was grown in triplicate wells. PBMC were separated from whole blood using Ficoll-Paque Plus gradient centrifugation and were then either cryopreserved at -140C or used fresh. The spike proteins of SARS-CoV-2 and of the common cold coronaviruses HCoV-NL63, HCoV-OC43 and HCoV-229E were spanned by overlapping peptide pools. Genomic DNA was extracted from cultured CD4+ T cells with the QIAamp micro DNA kit.

The CDR3, cysteine through phenylalanine, is 15 amino acids long. Only the CDR3 part of the read is kept: 45 bases, read in frame from the first base. From the germline V gene (reference sequence), CDR1 is LGHDT and CDR2 is YNNKEL. V and J are truncated by 4 bases and 2 bases respectively, leaving an intervening sequence of 14 bases. Worth noting for this clone: Its target antigen remains unknown. One base away there is no much larger clone; base qualities are not given.

The origin of this receptor is a human donor who received a COVID-19 vaccine. Material: CD4+ T cells from PBMCs cultured with HCoV-OC43 spike peptides, obtained before COVID-19 vaccination. The cell subset or site label, as the study defines it: HCoV-OC43 spike overlapping peptide pool stimulation. The chain is made from TRBV3-1 (or the pseudogene TRBV3-2) and TRBJ1-2; D gene: possibly TRBD1, on 5 matching bases. The bases are TGTGCCAGCAGCCCGACTTGGGGCAAAAACTATGGCTACACCTTC. Translated, it gives CASSPTWGKNYGYTF.